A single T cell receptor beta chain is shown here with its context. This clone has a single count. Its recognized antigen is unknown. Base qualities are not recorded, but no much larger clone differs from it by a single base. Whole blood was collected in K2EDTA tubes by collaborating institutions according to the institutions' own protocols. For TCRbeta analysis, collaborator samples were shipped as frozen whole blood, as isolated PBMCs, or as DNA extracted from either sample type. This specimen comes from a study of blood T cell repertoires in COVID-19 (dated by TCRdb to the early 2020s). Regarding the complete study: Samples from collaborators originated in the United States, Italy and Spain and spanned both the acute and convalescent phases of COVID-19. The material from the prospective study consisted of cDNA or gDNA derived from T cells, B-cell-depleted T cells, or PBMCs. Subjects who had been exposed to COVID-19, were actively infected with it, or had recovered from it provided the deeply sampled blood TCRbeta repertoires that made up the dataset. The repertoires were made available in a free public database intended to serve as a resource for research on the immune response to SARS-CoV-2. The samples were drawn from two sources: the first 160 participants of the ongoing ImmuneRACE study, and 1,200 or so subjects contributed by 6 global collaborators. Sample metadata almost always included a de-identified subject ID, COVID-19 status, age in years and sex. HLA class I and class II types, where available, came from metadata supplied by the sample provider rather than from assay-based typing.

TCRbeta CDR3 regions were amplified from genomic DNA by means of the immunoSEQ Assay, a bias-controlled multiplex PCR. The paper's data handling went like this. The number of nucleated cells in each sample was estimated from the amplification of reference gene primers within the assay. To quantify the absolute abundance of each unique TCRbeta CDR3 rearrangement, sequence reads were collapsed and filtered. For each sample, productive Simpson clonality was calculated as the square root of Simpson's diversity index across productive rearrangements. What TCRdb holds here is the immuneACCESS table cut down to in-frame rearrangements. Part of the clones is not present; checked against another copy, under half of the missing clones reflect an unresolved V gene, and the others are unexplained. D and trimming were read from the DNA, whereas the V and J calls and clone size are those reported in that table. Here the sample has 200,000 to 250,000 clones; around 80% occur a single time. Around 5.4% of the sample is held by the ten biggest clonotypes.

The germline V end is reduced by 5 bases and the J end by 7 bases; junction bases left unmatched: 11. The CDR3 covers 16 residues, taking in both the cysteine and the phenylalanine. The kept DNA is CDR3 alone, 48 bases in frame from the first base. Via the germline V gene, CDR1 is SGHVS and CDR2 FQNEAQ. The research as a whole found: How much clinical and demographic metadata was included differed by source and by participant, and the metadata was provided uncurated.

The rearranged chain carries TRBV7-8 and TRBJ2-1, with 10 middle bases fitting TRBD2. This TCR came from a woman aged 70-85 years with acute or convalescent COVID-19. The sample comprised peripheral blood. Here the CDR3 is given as CASSRMGGLASNEQFF. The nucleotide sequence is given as TGTGCCAGCAGCAGAATGGGGGGACTAGCGTCTAATGAGCAGTTCTTC. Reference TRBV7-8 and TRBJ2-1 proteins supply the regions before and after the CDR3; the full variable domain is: GAGVSQSPRYKVAKRGQDVALRCDPISGHVSLFWYQQALGQGPEFLTYFQNEAQLDKSGLPSDRFFAERPEGSVSTLKIQRTQQEDSAVYLCASSRMGGLASNEQFFGPGTRLTVL.